The sequence of this TCR beta chain was determined in a study of CD8+ T cells in alopecia areata. Study-level results: Possibly as an HLA-related effect, TCR sharing across patients appeared less clear than in mice. Affected lesional scalp, above all in alopecia totalis/universalis, was more clonal than normal scalp.

RNA extraction was followed by reverse transcription into cDNA, which acted as the sequencing template. Repertoires were generated with immunoSEQ multiplex PCR, while TCRdb's copy carries only in-frame clones and drops some. In the table there are fewer than 200,000 clones, approximately 59% of which are singletons. To note about this clone: As yet, its antigen is unknown.

Collected material from alopecia areata patients comprised lesional scalp punch biopsies and peripheral blood. CDR3 length: 13 amino acids. Germline V gene lookup returns CDR1 SGHDT and CDR2 YYEEEE. V was clipped by 0 bases and J by 4 bases, with 7 bases between them. This TCR was recovered from a human donor with alopecia areata. Sequences were derived from CD4+ T cells sorted from blood, sampled at week 0. The chain combines TRBV5-6 with TRBJ2-5; D remains ambiguous. Written as DNA, the CDR3 is TGTGCCAGCAGCTTGGATGAGGTAGAGACCCAGTACTTC. Amino acids: CASSLDEVETQYF.